The present entry profiles one TCR beta chain with its context. These data are taken from a study of blood T cell repertoires in COVID-19. Repertoires were generated with immunoSEQ multiplex PCR, while TCRdb's copy carries only in-frame clones and drops some. The data show more than 20,000 clones, 80% to 95% seen once. Trimming shortened V by 5 bases and J by 6 bases, and 13 bases separated the two germline ends. Germline V CDR1 and CDR2: MNHEY, SMNVEV (reference sequence). This CDR3 is built from 13 residues. The TCR sequence derives from a human donor in a cohort sampled during active COVID-19. This chain links TRBV27 with TRBJ1-2, with TRBD1 as a possible D gene (6 bases). Sequencing used peripheral blood. The CDR3 DNA follows: TGTGCCAGCAGTGACAGGACCAGGAATGGCTACACCTTC. The encoded protein is CASSDRTRNGYTF.